This T cell receptor (beta chain) was sequenced during a study of blood T cell repertoires in COVID-19. Study overall: Sites across the United States, Italy and Spain contributed samples from acute and convalescent COVID-19. In each case, the material was cDNA or gDNA derived from T cells, B-cell-depleted T cells, or PBMCs.

The CDR3 has 13 residues. V lost 2 bases and J lost 4, with 8 bases in between. CDR1 is LNHDA and CDR2 is SQIVND in the germline V gene (reference sequence). In the source study's methods: The authors estimated nucleated cell counts from reference gene primer amplification. TCRdb's table, derived via immunoSEQ multiplex PCR, lists solely in-frame clones and lacks some. Clone size and the V and J calls come from that table; the DNA yielded D and trimming. Of roughly 70,000 clones in the sample, roughly 77% were seen once. The TCR was taken from a human donor in a cohort sampled during active COVID-19. Sequenced input: peripheral blood. This chain joins TRBV19 and TRBJ1-2; D is perhaps TRBD1 (5 bases). CDR3 coding DNA: TGTGCCAGTAGTATAACGACAGCCTATGGCTACACCTTC. Translating gives CASSITTAYGYTF.